Shown below are 25 T cell receptor beta chains from a single sample sequenced in a study of blood T cells in healthy people across ages. Primed by a sample-barcoded 5' primer and a J-beta primer mix, a second PCR proceeded for about 7 to 11 cycles. TCRdb re-derived calls from the 5' RACE reads in MiXCR, one entry per CDR3 protein. Of about 680,000 distinct CDR3 sequences detected, about half appear once; the ten largest clones hold under 35%. Sequenced sample: blood. All receptors come from a woman aged 55-69 years in good health.

CDR3 in amino acids: CASSLQRTSTDTQYF. In nucleotides, the CDR3 is TGTGCCAGCAGTCTACAGCGAACTAGCACAGATACGCAGTATTTT. V gene TRBV12-3 or TRBV12-4 combines with J gene TRBJ2-3; D not certain. This CDR3 is 15 amino acids long. V lost 5 bases and J 0 bases, leaving 12 bases between the germline ends.

The chain combines TRBV12-3 or TRBV12-4 with TRBJ2-2; no clear D gene. The V end was cut by 5 bases, the J end by 5 bases, with 12 bases between. The CDR3 sequence is 14 residues long. Here the CDR3 reads CASSTPLSTGELFF. The CDR3 DNA reads as TGTGCCAGCAGTACCCCGCTATCTACCGGGGAGCTGTTTTTT.

This clonotype was counted between two and nine times. This chain uses TRBV7-2 with TRBJ2-1; the match to TRBD2 covers 7 bases. Trimming at V came to 0 bases and at J to 4 bases, leaving 3 bases not matched to a gene. The CDR3 spans 15 residues. In germline, CDR1 is SGHTA, CDR2 FQGNSA. CDR3 region: CASSLASLAYNEQFF. CDR3 sequence (DNA): TGTGCCAGCAGCTTAGCGTCACTAGCGTACAATGAGCAGTTCTTC.

The chain uses TRBV2 and TRBJ2-1, with 9 bases identical to TRBD1. This CDR3 comprises 13 residues. CDR1 is SNHLY and CDR2 is FYNNEI in the germline V gene. With 3 bases clipped from V and 8 bases from J, the junction kept 2 bases outside the gene matches. The CDR3 is CASSEDRGHEQFF. The DNA of the CDR3 is TGTGCCAGCAGTGAGGACAGGGGCCATGAGCAGTTCTTC. The variable domain in full, completed from reference TRBV2 and TRBJ2-1, reads EPEVTQTPSHQVTQMGQEVILRCVPISNHLYFYWYRQILGQKVEFLVSFYNNEISEKSEIFDDQFSVERPDGSNFTLKIRSTKLEDSAMYFCASSEDRGHEQFFGPGTRLTVL.

The chain joins TRBV6-1 to TRBJ2-5; D remains unclear. The V gene lost 6 bases and the J gene lost 1 base, with 9 bases spanning the gap. CDR3 length equals 13 residues. From germline, CDR1 is MNHNS and CDR2 SASEGT. CDR3 bases: TGTGCCAGCAGGACGCCCGGCCAAGAGACCCAGTACTTC. Residues: CASRTPGQETQYF.

The chain recombines TRBV29-1 with TRBJ2-5; either TRBD1 or TRBD2 may supply D (5 bases each). The DNA end is more similar to TRBJ2-7, so the J call may be wrong. The CDR3 covers 11 residues. Looked up from germline, CDR1 is SQVTM and CDR2 is ANQGSEA. The CDR3 loop is CSAQGVNEQYF. The CDR3 coding sequence is TGCAGCGCGCAGGGAGTCAACGAGCAGTACTTC.

The chain has TRBV4-3 and TRBJ2-1, with a possible D match to TRBD2 (5 bases). This CDR3 comprises 15 residues. V was pared by 1 base and J by 6 bases, with 13 bases between. CDR1 LGHNA and CDR2 YSLEER come from the germline V gene. CDR3: CASSQGSLAGNEQFF. CDR3 sequence (DNA): TGCGCCAGCAGCCAAGGGTCCCTAGCCGGCAATGAGCAGTTCTTC.

V and J are TRBV27 and TRBJ2-1; TRBD2 agrees at 10 bases. The end of the DNA fits TRBJ2-7 better, so the J call may be wrong. Germline V gene data show CDR1 as MNHEY and CDR2 as SMNVEV (reference sequence). The CDR3 length is 15 residues. DNA for the CDR3: TGTGCCAGCAGTTCCCTAGCGGGAGCCTACAATGAGCAGTACTTC. It specifies CASSSLAGAYNEQYF.

This clonotype appeared a few times. The chain carries TRBV7-2 and TRBJ2-7; 10 nucleotides align to TRBD2. The CDR3 is 18 residues long. Trimming took 5 bases from V and 3 from J; bases not matched to a gene: 16. Per germline, CDR1 SGHTA and CDR2 FQGNSA. The CDR3 nucleotides are TGTGCCAGCAGCGGGGGGTCACTTACCGGGACTAGCGACTACGAGCAGTACTTC. Translation: CASSGGSLTGTSDYEQYF.

This rearrangement joins TRBV9 to TRBJ2-1; no reliable D call. This CDR3 region has 17 residues. The ends were cut back, 4 bases at V and 6 bases at J, with 23 bases in the middle. Germline CDR1 and CDR2: SGDLS and YYNGEE. CDR3 coding DNA: TGTGCCAGCAGCCCCCGTCGGATTGAAACCCCATGCAATGAGCAGTTCTTC. Translation: CASSPRRIETPCNEQFF.

The chain links TRBV4-3 to TRBJ2-1; 12 positions agree with TRBD2. Trimming at V came to 0 bases and at J to 6 bases, leaving 6 bases not matched to a gene. The CDR3 covers 17 residues. Germline CDR1 is LGHNA and CDR2 is YSLEER. The CDR3 DNA reads as TGCGCCAGCAGCCAAGATCTTGGACTAGCGGGGAGCAATGAGCAGTTCTTC. This sequence encodes CASSQDLGLAGSNEQFF.

The rearrangement uses TRBV20-1 and TRBJ2-1, with D perhaps being TRBD1 or TRBD2 (6 bases each). Germline loops: CDR1 DFQATT, CDR2 SNEGSKA (reference sequence). The V end was cut by 5 bases, the J end by 10 bases, with 24 bases between. The CDR3 length is 15 residues. Here the CDR3 reads CSAWDIPSAGGEQFF. The CDR3 DNA reads as TGCAGTGCTTGGGACATCCCCTCCGCCGGGGGAGAGCAGTTCTTC.

In this sample, this clonotype turned up a few times. The chain uses TRBV20-1 and TRBJ2-3; D unresolved. The V end lost 3 bases, the J end lost 6 bases, and 10 bases lay between the germline ends. Germline-derived CDR1 and CDR2 are DFQATT and SNEGSKA (reference sequence). This CDR3 has 12 amino acids. This CDR3 reads CSARSVPDTQYF. As DNA, the CDR3 is TGCAGTGCTAGGAGTGTACCGGATACGCAGTATTTT.

This clonotype was seen only a few times. J is TRBJ2-7 and V is TRBV27; TRBD2 matches 9 bases. The ends lost 5 bases at V and 4 bases at J; junction bases unmatched: 9. The CDR3 covers 15 residues. The germline V gene has CDR1 MNHEY and CDR2 SMNVEV (reference sequence). This CDR3 is CASSRAGGFGYEQYF. DNA of the CDR3: TGTGCCAGCAGTCGCGCGGGGGGGTTTGGTTACGAGCAGTACTTC.

In its sample, this clonotype was seen a few times. The J gene is TRBJ1-2, the V gene TRBV27; perhaps TRBD1 as D (6 bases). Germline V gives CDR1 MNHEY, CDR2 SMNVEV (reference sequence). The CDR3 consists of 13 residues. Trimming shortened V by 6 bases and J by 7 bases, and 15 bases separated the two germline ends. CDR3 in DNA: TGTGCCAGCAGCCCCACAGGGCGAAGTGGCTACACCTTC. It is translated as CASSPTGRSGYTF.

This clonotype was seen repeatedly, ten times or more. The chain joins TRBV20-1 to TRBJ2-7; tentatively, D is TRBD1 (6 bases). Germline-derived CDR1 and CDR2 are DFQATT and SNEGSKA (reference sequence). The CDR3 has 14 amino acids. V lost 3 bases and J 2 bases, leaving 14 bases between the germline ends. The CDR3 DNA follows: TGCAGTGCTAGGAACAGGGACAACCCCTACGAGCAGTACTTC. Its translation is CSARNRDNPYEQYF.

The chain joins TRBV2 to TRBJ1-5, with D unresolved. Germline lookup yields CDR1 SNHLY and CDR2 FYNNEI. CDR3 size: 14 residues. V dropped 0 bases and J dropped 6 bases, with 9 bases sitting between them. The CDR3 DNA sequence: TGTGCCAGCAGTGAAGCGCTTAGGGTTCAGCCCCAGCATTTT. It translates to CASSEALRVQPQHF.

The chain couples TRBV20-1 to TRBJ2-3, with D perhaps assigned TRBD1 or TRBD2 (5 bases each). V was clipped by 6 bases and J by 0 bases, with 16 bases between them. The length of the CDR3 is 15 residues. From germline, CDR1 is DFQATT and CDR2 SNEGSKA (reference sequence). The CDR3 reads CSALHEGSSTDTQYF. CDR3 nucleotides: TGCAGTGCGCTACATGAGGGGTCTAGCACAGATACGCAGTATTTT.

The rearrangement joins TRBV20-1 to TRBJ2-3; 11 nucleotides agree with TRBD2. Germline CDR1 is DFQATT and CDR2 is SNEGSKA (reference sequence). The CDR3 totals 16 residues. Trimming at V came to 3 bases and at J to 6 bases, leaving 11 bases not matched to a gene. The CDR3 spells CSASPLLAGATDTQYF. The CDR3 DNA reads as TGCAGTGCTAGCCCCTTACTAGCGGGAGCGACGGATACGCAGTATTTT.

The V and J genes are TRBV7-9 and TRBJ1-1; D might be TRBD1 (6 bases). The CDR3 covers 17 residues. Looked up from germline, CDR1 is SEHNR and CDR2 is FQNEAQ (reference sequence). The germline V and J ends were trimmed by 2 bases and 4 bases, with 20 bases remaining between them. The CDR3 sequence is CASSLSTGGPLSTEAFF. The CDR3 coding sequence is TGTGCCAGCAGCTTATCGACAGGCGGCCCCTTAAGCACTGAAGCTTTCTTT. Supplemented by reference TRBV7-9 and TRBJ1-1, the full variable domain reads DTGVSQNPRHKITKRGQNVTFRCDPISEHNRLYWYRQTLGQGPEFLTYFQNEAQLEKSRLLSDRFSAERPKGSFSTLEIQRTEQGDSAMYLCASSLSTGGPLSTEAFFGQGTRLTVV.

The V call is TRBV27, the J call TRBJ2-5, with D unclear. The V gene lost 1 base and the J gene lost 1 base, with 19 bases spanning the gap. Germline V lookup: CDR1 MNHEY, CDR2 SMNVEV (reference sequence). The CDR3 has 18 residues. For the CDR3, the DNA is TGTGCCAGCAGTTTATTGGACCCCAGGCCCCCGCGCCAAGAGACCCAGTACTTC. It is translated as CASSLLDPRPPRQETQYF.

The rearrangement uses TRBV7-2 and TRBJ1-2, with a tentative D call TRBD1 (5 bases). Trimming stripped 5 bases from V and 3 bases from J, with 10 bases between. From germline, CDR1 is SGHTA and CDR2 FQGNSA. CDR3 length: 13 amino acids. The CDR3 DNA reads as TGTGCCAGCAGCCCGACAGTTTACTATGGCTACACCTTC. It codes for CASSPTVYYGYTF.

The sample holds a few counts of this clonotype. The CDR3 bases are TGCAGTGCTAAAACGGCAGACTCTGGGGCCAACGTCCTGACTTTC. Translated, it gives CSAKTADSGANVLTF. This sequence joins TRBV20-1 and TRBJ2-6; D unresolved. The V end lost 4 bases, the J end lost 0 bases, and 10 bases lay between the germline ends. The CDR3 runs to 15 residues. CDR1 and CDR2 (germline): DFQATT, SNEGSKA (reference sequence).

This clonotype appeared a few times. The J gene is TRBJ2-3, the V gene TRBV12-3 or TRBV12-4, with D hard to call. V lost 8 bases and J lost 10, with 13 bases in between. The CDR3 consists of 11 residues. The CDR3 sequence is CASRLLSAQYF. CDR3 coding DNA: TGTGCCAGCCGTCTCCTGAGTGCGCAGTATTTT.

The rearrangement uses TRBV20-1 and TRBJ2-7; TRBD2 is a possible D gene (5 bases). The J call may be incorrect, as the DNA end agrees better with TRBJ2-5. Germline CDR1 reads DFQATT; CDR2 reads SNEGSKA (reference sequence). This CDR3 region has 13 residues. CDR3 amino acids: CSAPVLVEGTQYF. The CDR3 DNA follows: TGCAGTGCCCCGGTCTTGGTCGAGGGGACCCAGTACTTC.